These 27 T cell receptor beta chains were sequenced from one sample in a study of T cells after yellow fever vaccination. TCRdb re-called the 5' RACE reads through MiXCR, storing one row per CDR3 protein. The sample consists of 80,000 to 100,000 distinct CDR3 sequences, around 9.8% of them appearing once. Sequences were derived from CD8+ T cells not binding an NS4B(214-222) dextramer, sorted from PBMCs, sampled less than 16 days after the first yellow fever vaccination. The receptors come from a man aged 18 to 30 who received the YFV17D yellow fever vaccine.

A word on this clonotype: The junction and the germline gene differ at one end; a read error may be behind it. The rearrangement uses TRBV4-1 and TRBJ2-3; D might be TRBD2 (5 bases). Germline V CDR1 and CDR2: MGHRA, YSYEKL. The CDR3 contains 13 residues. CDR3 nucleotide sequence: TGCGCCAGCATCCAAGTTTCGGGGTTCGGGCAGTATTTT. This gives the protein CASIQVSGFGQYF.

The sample holds one count of this clonotype. The gene calls are TRBV11-2 and TRBJ2-1; 12 nucleotides line up with TRBD2. The CDR3 contains 15 residues. J was trimmed by 6 bases and V by 2 bases; bases with no gene match: 2. In germline, CDR1 is SGHAT, CDR2 FQNNGV. The CDR3 nucleotides read TGTGCCAGCAGCTTACTAGCGGGGGGGTTCAATGAGCAGTTCTTC. Translating gives CASSLLAGGFNEQFF.

The chain is built from TRBV7-8 and TRBJ2-5; possible D gene TRBD2, 6 bases. V was shortened by 5 bases and J by 5 bases, with 15 bases between the two germline ends. CDR1 and CDR2 (germline): SGHVS, FQNEAQ. The CDR3 has 14 residues. The CDR3 DNA is TGTGCCAGCAGCCCGCACGGGAGTGAGGAGACCCAGTACTTC. This sequence encodes CASSPHGSEETQYF.

Only a few counts were recorded for this clonotype. This chain joins TRBV12-3 or TRBV12-4 and TRBJ2-1; no clear D gene. The CDR3 is made up of 14 amino acids. Trimming cost V 5 bases and J 0 bases, with 8 bases left between them. CDR3 amino acids: CASSPASSYNEQFF. The CDR3 nucleotides are TGTGCCAGCAGTCCCGCCAGCTCCTACAATGAGCAGTTCTTC.

This clonotype has just a few counts. The V gene is TRBV7-8, the J gene TRBJ2-3; D remains ambiguous. V lost 5 bases, J lost 2 bases, and 14 bases lay in between. Germline CDR1 SGHVS, CDR2 FQNEAQ. This CDR3 is built from 15 residues. The CDR3 DNA reads as TGTGCCAGCAGCACACCCCCCACGAACACAGATACGCAGTATTTT. Residues: CASSTPPTNTDTQYF. The full variable domain, with the rest looked up from reference TRBV7-8 and TRBJ2-3, is GAGVSQSPRYKVAKRGQDVALRCDPISGHVSLFWYQQALGQGPEFLTYFQNEAQLDKSGLPSDRFFAERPEGSVSTLKIQRTQQEDSAVYLCASSTPPTNTDTQYFGPGTRLTVL.

This clonotype was detected ten times or more. V gene TRBV7-2 combines with J gene TRBJ2-1; 9 nucleotides align to TRBD1. The V and J ends lost 3 bases and 9 bases, in that order; junction bases with no gene match: 15. This CDR3 is built from 17 residues. Per the germline V gene, CDR1 is SGHTA and CDR2 is FQGNSA. CDR3 sequence: CASSLRGDRVNLGEQFF. The CDR3 DNA reads TGTGCCAGCAGCTTGAGGGGGGACAGGGTCAACTTAGGTGAGCAGTTCTTC.

In this sample, this clonotype turned up many times. This sequence joins TRBV7-6 and TRBJ2-7; D may be TRBD2 (7 bases). V was cut by 2 bases and J by 2 bases, with 16 bases left in between. Germline V CDR1 and CDR2: SGHVS, FNYEAQ. The CDR3 is 16 residues long. This CDR3 is CASSLLSGGRTYEQYF. DNA for the CDR3: TGTGCCAGCAGCTTATTGTCGGGGGGCAGGACCTACGAGCAGTACTTC. Full variable domain (missing parts from reference TRBV7-6 and TRBJ2-7): GAGVSQSPRYKVTKRGQDVALRCDPISGHVSLYWYRQALGQGPEFLTYFNYEAQQDKSGLPNDRFSAERPEGSISTLTIQRTEQRDSAMYRCASSLLSGGRTYEQYFGPGTRLTVT.

This clonotype was observed a few times. The CDR3 sequence is CSVQGSGNTIYF. The CDR3 region has the DNA TGCAGCGTTCAGGGCTCTGGAAACACCATATATTTT. This chain connects TRBV29-1 to TRBJ1-3; D perhaps matches TRBD1 (5 bases). This CDR3 has 12 amino acids. Trimming removed 5 bases at V and 0 bases at J, with 5 bases between. Germline lookup yields CDR1 SQVTM and CDR2 ANQGSEA.

This sequence joins TRBV12-3 or TRBV12-4 and TRBJ2-5; 9 bases map to TRBD2. The CDR3 runs 17 residues. V lost 4 bases, J lost 5 bases, and 14 bases stayed unmatched. The CDR3 region is CASSSGGGESSEETQYF. For the CDR3, the DNA is TGTGCCAGCAGTTCGGGCGGGGGGGAATCTTCGGAGGAGACCCAGTACTTC.

This clonotype was recorded many times. The chain couples TRBV12-3 or TRBV12-4 to TRBJ1-6; D is ambiguous. Trimming took off 5 bases at V and 10 bases at J, with 12 bases between the two ends. This CDR3 contains 13 residues. CDR3 in DNA: TGTGCCAGCAGTACACGACCTATCTCACCCCTCCACTTT. Protein sequence: CASSTRPISPLHF.

The sample holds a few counts of this clonotype. CDR3 in amino acids: CSVEEGYPENEQFF. Here the CDR3 DNA reads TGCAGCGTTGAAGAAGGTTATCCTGAGAATGAGCAGTTCTTC. The chain uses TRBV29-1 and TRBJ2-1; D remains unclear. V dropped 0 bases and J dropped 7 bases, with 13 bases sitting between them. CDR3 length: 14 amino acids. Per germline, CDR1 SQVTM and CDR2 ANQGSEA.

The chain carries TRBV11-1 and TRBJ2-3; 7 positions agree with TRBD1. The length of the CDR3 is 18 residues. V gave up 5 bases and J gave up 0 bases; unmatched junction bases: 14. Germline CDR1 is SGHAT and CDR2 is FQDESV (reference sequence). As DNA, the CDR3 is TGTGCCAGCAGCCCCGACAGGGCCGGATACCTTAGCACAGATACGCAGTATTTT. Its translation: CASSPDRAGYLSTDTQYF.

A few counts support this clonotype. The CDR3, as DNA: TGTGCCAGCAGCTTAGCGGCAGGCACGTATCCTGGCTACACCTTC. Translation gives CASSLAAGTYPGYTF. The V call is TRBV7-8, the J call TRBJ1-2; no clear D gene. V shed 0 bases and J shed 7 bases, with 15 bases lying between them. CDR3 length equals 15 residues. Germline CDR1 and CDR2: SGHVS and FQNEAQ.

This clonotype was recorded at least ten times. V and J are TRBV19 and TRBJ2-7; 7 bases are a match to TRBD2. Trimming cost V 6 bases and J 2 bases; bases outside gene matches: 4. Germline assignment: CDR1 LNHDA and CDR2 SQIVND (reference sequence). The CDR3 spans 13 residues. CDR3 DNA sequence: TGTGCCAGTAGCTCGGGGGGACCCTACGAGCAGTACTTC. Residues: CASSSGGPYEQYF.

The rearrangement links TRBV27 to TRBJ2-1; 12 bases agree with TRBD2. Germline CDR1 is MNHEY and CDR2 is SMNVEV (reference sequence). The CDR3 consists of 16 residues. The V and J ends lost 5 bases and 4 bases, in that order; junction bases with no gene match: 6. Here the CDR3 DNA reads TGTGCCAGCAGTGTCACTAGCGGGGGGACGTACAATGAGCAGTTCTTC. Its protein product is CASSVTSGGTYNEQFF.

Of note for this clonotype: An end of the junction does not agree with germline; a read error may underlie this. The rearrangement uses TRBV3-1 and TRBJ1-2; 9 bases agree with TRBD1. Germline-derived CDR1 and CDR2 are LGHDT and YNNKEL (reference sequence). CDR3 length: 16 residues. CDR3 loop: CACSPSKTGGGNGYTF. The CDR3 nucleotides are TGTGCCTGCAGCCCCTCGAAGACAGGGGGAGGAAATGGCTACACCTTC.

The chain combines TRBV6-1 with TRBJ1-2, with TRBD1 matching over 9 bases. The CDR3 spans 15 residues. From germline, CDR1 is MNHNS and CDR2 SASEGT. Trimming removed 5 bases from V and 5 bases from J; junction bases left unmatched: 9. The CDR3 loop reads CASSPWTGAEYGYTF. DNA for the CDR3: TGTGCCAGCAGTCCGTGGACAGGGGCGGAATATGGCTACACCTTC.

This clonotype showed up just a few times. V usage is TRBV5-1 and J usage is TRBJ2-7; perhaps D is TRBD1 or TRBD2 (5 bases each). This CDR3 region has 17 residues. The germline CDR1 and CDR2 sequences are SGHRS and YFSETQ. V shed 0 bases and J shed 3 bases, with 19 bases lying between them. Here the CDR3 DNA reads TGCGCCAGCAGCTTGGCCCTGGAAGGGACGGAATTCTACGAGCAGTACGTC. It specifies CASSLALEGTEFYEQYV.

This clonotype was seen many times. The chain links TRBV7-2 to TRBJ2-6; D is uncertain. Germline V CDR1 and CDR2: SGHTA, FQGNSA. Trimming left V 1 base short and J 4 bases short, with 2 bases between. The CDR3 length is 13 residues. The CDR3 loop reads CASSLDGANVLTF. For the CDR3, the DNA is TGTGCCAGCAGCTTAGACGGGGCCAACGTCCTGACTTTC. Full variable domain (missing parts from reference TRBV7-2 and TRBJ2-6): GAGVSQSPSNKVTEKGKDVELRCDPISGHTALYWYRQSLGQGLEFLIYFQGNSAPDKSGLPSDRFSAERTGGSVSTLTIQRTQQEDSAVYLCASSLDGANVLTFGAGSRLTVL.

This clonotype was counted at least ten times. The chain couples TRBV7-3 to TRBJ2-2; 10 bases fit TRBD1. V gave up 4 bases and J gave up 7 bases; unmatched junction bases: 3. CDR1 and CDR2 from the germline V gene are SGHTA and FQGTGA. This CDR3 is built from 14 residues. CDR3 region: CASSWGQGIGELFF. CDR3 DNA sequence: TGTGCCAGCAGCTGGGGACAGGGGATCGGGGAGCTGTTTTTT.

This clonotype occurred many times. The chain employs TRBV3-1 and TRBJ2-4; D not certain. The CDR3 consists of 13 residues. Germline V gene lookup returns CDR1 LGHDT and CDR2 YNNKEL (reference sequence). V was pared by 4 bases and J by 6 bases, with 10 bases between. This chain's CDR3 is CASSRKQGNIQYF. CDR3 sequence (DNA): TGTGCCAGCAGCCGCAAACAAGGAAACATTCAGTACTTC.

This clonotype has a handful of counts. J is TRBJ2-3 and V is TRBV3-1; 16 bases align to TRBD2. The CDR3 contains 18 residues. Germline lookup yields CDR1 LGHDT and CDR2 YNNKEL (reference sequence). The V gene end was trimmed by 0 bases and the J gene end by 5 bases; junction bases not matched to a gene: 5. CDR3 loop: CASSQEGLAGGIIDTQYF. In DNA form, the CDR3 reads TGTGCCAGCAGCCAAGAGGGACTAGCGGGGGGGATAATAGATACGCAGTATTTT.

This clonotype came up a few times. V is TRBV6-5 and J is TRBJ2-3, with D tentatively TRBD2 (6 bases). The CDR3 has 14 amino acids. Germline V gives CDR1 MNHEY, CDR2 SVGAGI. V gave up 2 bases and J gave up 4 bases, with 10 bases separating them. The CDR3 sequence is CASSYGGIPDTQYF. CDR3 sequence (DNA): TGTGCCAGCAGTTACGGGGGGATACCAGATACGCAGTATTTT.

This clonotype is a singleton in its sample. One junction end disagrees with the germline gene, perhaps due to a read error. The chain is built from TRBV4-1 and TRBJ2-6, with D perhaps TRBD2 (6 bases). This CDR3 is built from 16 residues. Germline CDR1 is MGHRA and CDR2 is YSYEKL. CDR3 protein: CASSQEWGSGVNVLTF. The CDR3 DNA follows: TGCGCCAGCAGCCAAGAGTGGGGCTCGGGGGTCAACGTCCTGACTTTC.

This clonotype was picked up many times. This sequence joins TRBV6-1 and TRBJ1-1, with D tentatively TRBD1 (6 bases). This CDR3 contains 13 residues. V was trimmed by 6 bases and J by 0 bases, leaving 8 bases between them. The germline CDR1 and CDR2 sequences are MNHNS and SASEGT. CDR3 loop: CASRQGMNTEAFF. In nucleotides, the CDR3 is TGTGCCAGCAGACAGGGCATGAACACTGAAGCTTTCTTT.

This clonotype has a handful of counts. The V gene is TRBV9, the J gene TRBJ2-3; 7 bases line up with TRBD2. CDR1 is SGDLS, CDR2 YYNGEE, per germline. V trimming: 0 bases; J trimming: 2 bases; junction bases outside the gene matches: 3. The CDR3 runs 15 residues. DNA of the CDR3: TGTGCCAGCAGCGTAGACGGGGGGAACACAGATACGCAGTATTTT. It specifies CASSVDGGNTDTQYF.

This rearrangement joins TRBV5-1 to TRBJ2-1; either TRBD1 or TRBD2 may fit D (5 bases each). The CDR3 spans 16 residues. Trimming cost V 0 bases and J 5 bases, with 15 bases left between them. The germline gives CDR1 SGHRS, CDR2 YFSETQ. This CDR3 reads CASSLVSGTDNNEQFF. As DNA, the CDR3 is TGCGCCAGCAGCTTGGTATCTGGGACGGATAACAATGAGCAGTTCTTC.